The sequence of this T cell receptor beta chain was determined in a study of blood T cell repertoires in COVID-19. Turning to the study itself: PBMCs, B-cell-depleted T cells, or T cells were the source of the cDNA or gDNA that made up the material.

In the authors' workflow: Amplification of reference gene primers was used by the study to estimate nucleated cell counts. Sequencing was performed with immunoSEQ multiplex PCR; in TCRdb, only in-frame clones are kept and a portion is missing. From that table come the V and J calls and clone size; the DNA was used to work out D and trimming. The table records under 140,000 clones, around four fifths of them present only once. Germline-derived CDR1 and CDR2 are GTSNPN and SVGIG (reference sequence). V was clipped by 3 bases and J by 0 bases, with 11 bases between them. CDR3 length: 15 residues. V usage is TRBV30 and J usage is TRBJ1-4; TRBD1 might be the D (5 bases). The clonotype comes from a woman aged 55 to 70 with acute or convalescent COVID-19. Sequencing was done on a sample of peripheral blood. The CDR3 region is CAWSGGRATNEKLFF. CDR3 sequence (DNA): TGTGCCTGGAGCGGGGGACGGGCAACTAATGAAAAACTGTTTTTT. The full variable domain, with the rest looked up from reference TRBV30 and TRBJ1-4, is SQTIHQWPATLVQPVGSPLSLECTVEGTSNPNLYWYRQAAGRGLQLLFYSVGIGQISSEVPQNLSASRPQDRQFILSSKKLLLSDSGFYLCAWSGGRATNEKLFFGSGTQLSVL.